A single sample is the source of the 26 T cell receptor beta chains below, sequenced in a study of blood T cell repertoires in COVID-19. Assay: immunoSEQ multiplex PCR; the TCRdb copy retains only in-frame clones and omits some. Counted here are approximately 220,000 clones, under 90% occurring once; the ten biggest clones make up about 4%. The specimen was PBMCs or T cells enriched from blood (not recorded which). The receptors were sampled from a woman in her 30s with acute COVID-19.

The gene calls are TRBV5-5 and TRBJ1-5, with D possibly being TRBD1 (6 bases). Germline CDR1 reads SGHKS; CDR2 reads YYEKEE (reference sequence). V dropped 0 bases and J dropped 6 bases, with 16 bases sitting between them. The CDR3 loop spans 16 amino acids. The CDR3 DNA reads as TGTGCCAGCAGCTTGGGCACAGGGCGGGTCGGTCAGCCCCAGCATTTT. Translated: CASSLGTGRVGQPQHF.

The rearrangement joins TRBV6-4 to TRBJ2-3, with TRBD2 identical over 7 bases. The CDR3 consists of 13 residues. Trimming cost V 5 bases and J 4 bases; bases outside gene matches: 3. Germline loops: CDR1 MRHNA, CDR2 SNTAGT. CDR3 region: CASSRTRSDTQYF. In DNA, the CDR3 is TGTGCCAGCAGTCGGACTAGATCAGATACGCAGTATTTT.

The chain combines TRBV9 with TRBJ1-4; 7 nucleotides line up with TRBD1. The CDR3 is 14 amino acids. Germline assignment: CDR1 SGDLS and CDR2 YYNGEE. V was clipped by 3 bases and J by 13 bases; unmatched bases: 12. The CDR3 reads CASSGRTGTGGLFF. DNA for the CDR3: TGTGCCAGCAGCGGACGGACAGGCACTGGGGGACTGTTTTTT.

The chain combines TRBV5-1 with TRBJ1-5; 7 nucleotides match TRBD1. Per the germline V gene, CDR1 is SGHRS and CDR2 is YFSETQ. There are 13 residues in the CDR3. V gave up 5 bases and J gave up 7 bases; unmatched junction bases: 6. The CDR3 sequence: CASSNTGEQPQHF. The CDR3 DNA sequence: TGCGCCAGCAGTAACACAGGGGAACAGCCCCAGCATTTT.

This clone was seen just once. The J gene is TRBJ2-7, the V gene TRBV18; 9 positions match TRBD1. This CDR3 contains 14 residues. Germline loops: CDR1 KGHSH, CDR2 LQKENI. V gave up 3 bases and J gave up 4 bases; unmatched junction bases: 4. CDR3 residues: CASSPRDRVYEQYF. CDR3 in DNA: TGTGCCAGCTCACCCCGGGACAGGGTGTACGAGCAGTACTTC.

The V call is TRBV3-1 (or the pseudogene TRBV3-2), the J call TRBJ2-1, with 9 bases lining up with TRBD2. CDR3 length: 15 amino acids. Germline assignment: CDR1 LGHDT and CDR2 YNNKEL (reference sequence). After removal of 8 bases from V and 9 bases from J, the junction contained 14 bases not matched to a gene. Written as DNA, the CDR3 is TGTGCCAGCCATGCTAGCGGGGTTGGGTTGGGTGAGCAGTTCTTC. Amino acid sequence: CASHASGVGLGEQFF.

The gene calls are TRBV2 and TRBJ2-1; 9 nucleotides match TRBD1. The CDR3 sequence is 13 residues long. Per germline, CDR1 SNHLY and CDR2 FYNNEI. V dropped 10 bases and J dropped 8; count of bases not matched to a gene: 9. CDR3 sequence: CATSQDRGDEQFF. The CDR3 DNA is TGTGCCACCTCCCAGGACAGGGGCGATGAGCAGTTCTTC.

The chain carries TRBV5-1 and TRBJ2-1, with TRBD2 identical over 10 bases. From germline, CDR1 is SGHRS and CDR2 YFSETQ. V trimming: 1 base; J trimming: 8 bases; junction bases outside the gene matches: 12. The CDR3 has 17 amino acids. The CDR3 reads CASSLISSGGPLHEQFF. CDR3 nucleotides: TGCGCCAGCAGCTTGATCTCTAGCGGGGGTCCCCTCCATGAGCAGTTCTTC.

J is TRBJ1-1 and V is TRBV5-1; tentative D call: TRBD1 (6 bases). The CDR3 loop spans 15 amino acids. The V end lost 0 bases, the J end lost 5 bases, and 14 bases lay between the germline ends. CDR1 and CDR2 (germline): SGHRS, YFSETQ. The CDR3 spells CASSLGQAGGTEAFF. CDR3 DNA sequence: TGCGCCAGCAGCTTGGGACAGGCGGGGGGAACTGAAGCTTTCTTT.

The chain joins TRBV5-4 to TRBJ2-5; 8 bases fit TRBD1. CDR1 and CDR2 from the germline V gene are SGHNT and YYREEE (reference sequence). The V and J ends lost 2 bases and 4 bases, in that order; junction bases with no gene match: 1. This CDR3 has 13 amino acids. The CDR3 loop reads CASSLGQGETQYF. The CDR3 DNA follows: TGTGCCAGCAGCTTAGGACAGGGAGAGACCCAGTACTTC.

V and J are TRBV4-3 and TRBJ2-3, with 7 bases identical to TRBD1. Germline V gene data show CDR1 as LGHNA and CDR2 as YSLEER. V shed 2 bases and J 6 bases; nucleotides not matched to a gene: 8. The CDR3 loop spans 15 amino acids. Here the CDR3 DNA reads TGCGCCAGCAGCCAACAAACAGGGGTCGCCGATACGCAGTATTTT. This gives the protein CASSQQTGVADTQYF.

The gene calls are TRBV5-4 and TRBJ2-6, with TRBD1 as a possible D gene (6 bases). This CDR3 spans 15 amino acids. The V gene lost 3 bases and the J gene lost 4 bases, with 11 bases spanning the gap. The germline V gene encodes CDR1 SGHNT and CDR2 YYREEE (reference sequence). The CDR3 DNA is TGTGCCAGCAGCTATCAGGGGCGCGGGGCCAACGTCCTGACTTTC. Its translation: CASSYQGRGANVLTF.

V usage is TRBV10-3 and J usage is TRBJ2-1; 11 bases map to TRBD2. Germline-derived CDR1 and CDR2 are ENHRY and SYGVKD. V lost 8 bases to trimming and J lost 2 bases; unmatched junction nucleotides: 14. This CDR3 has 18 amino acids. Here the CDR3 reads CAIAGDSGGASPYNEQFF. For the CDR3, the DNA is TGTGCCATCGCCGGGGATAGCGGGGGGGCTAGCCCCTACAATGAGCAGTTCTTC.

The chain uses TRBV7-6 and TRBJ2-5; 7 positions agree with TRBD1. CDR1 is SGHVS, CDR2 FNYEAQ, per germline. Trimming at V came to 3 bases and at J to 2 bases, leaving 6 bases not matched to a gene. The CDR3 runs 15 residues. CDR3: CASSFRTGDQETQYF. Written as DNA, the CDR3 is TGTGCCAGCAGCTTCCGGACAGGTGATCAAGAGACCCAGTACTTC.

V gene TRBV6-5 combines with J gene TRBJ2-7; the D is unclear. The V and J ends lost 5 bases and 5 bases respectively, with 19 bases between them. Germline CDR1 MNHEY, CDR2 SVGAGI. CDR3 length: 15 amino acids. CDR3 in amino acids: CASSPSLSSRHEQYF. Written as DNA, the CDR3 is TGTGCCAGCAGTCCCTCACTGTCTTCCCGCCACGAGCAGTACTTC.

This sequence joins TRBV6-6 and TRBJ2-7, with TRBD1 matching over 10 bases. CDR3 length: 16 residues. After removal of 7 bases from V and 3 bases from J, the junction contained 12 bases not matched to a gene. Per germline, CDR1 MNHNY and CDR2 SVGAGI (reference sequence). CDR3 bases: TGTGCCAGCAATCCCCGGGACAGGGGAAATAGCTACGAGCAGTACTTC. Its protein product is CASNPRDRGNSYEQYF.

This chain links TRBV15 with TRBJ1-5, with TRBD1 as a possible D gene (6 bases). This CDR3 contains 15 residues. V lost 0 bases and J 2 bases, leaving 8 bases between the germline ends. The germline V gene has CDR1 LNHNV and CDR2 YYDKDF (reference sequence). This chain's CDR3 is CATSRDPGGNQPQHF. The CDR3 region has the DNA TGTGCCACCAGCAGAGATCCAGGGGGCAATCAGCCCCAGCATTTT.

The chain combines TRBV13 with TRBJ1-2; the match to TRBD1 covers 7 bases. The CDR3 has 14 residues. Germline V CDR1 and CDR2: PRHDT, FYEKMQ (reference sequence). V lost 7 bases and J lost 3; bases outside the gene matches: 8. CDR3 DNA: TGTGCCAGCACTACTCCGGGGACAGACTATGGCTACACCTTC. Its protein product is CASTTPGTDYGYTF.

J is TRBJ2-3 and V is TRBV4-2; 8 bases match TRBD2. J lost 4 bases, V lost 0 bases, and 12 bases had no gene match. CDR1 and CDR2 (germline): LGHNA, YNFKEQ. The CDR3 covers 18 residues. The CDR3: CASSQEGVIAGSSDTQYF. The DNA of the CDR3 is TGTGCCAGCAGCCAAGAGGGCGTCATAGCGGGGTCCTCAGATACGCAGTATTTT.

This chain joins TRBV11-2 and TRBJ2-7, with TRBD1 identical over 8 bases. Germline V gene lookup returns CDR1 SGHAT and CDR2 FQNNGV. V trimming: 1 base; J trimming: 5 bases; junction bases outside the gene matches: 7. The CDR3 covers 15 residues. The CDR3 spells CASSLVPGGLDEQYF. Here the CDR3 DNA reads TGTGCCAGCAGCTTAGTGCCAGGGGGCTTAGACGAGCAGTACTTC.

The chain couples TRBV19 to TRBJ1-5; D remains unclear. Germline V CDR1 and CDR2: LNHDA, SQIVND (reference sequence). Between the trimmed V and J ends, which lost 1 base and 2 bases, there was a span of 6 bases. The CDR3 covers 14 residues. Here the CDR3 reads CASSIVQGNQPQHF. For the CDR3, the DNA is TGTGCCAGTAGTATAGTCCAGGGCAATCAGCCCCAGCATTTT.

The V call is TRBV9, the J call TRBJ1-3; 10 nucleotides align to TRBD1. The CDR3 runs 18 residues. V trimming: 3 bases; J trimming: 5 bases; junction bases outside the gene matches: 14. Germline values: CDR1 SGDLS, CDR2 YYNGEE. The CDR3 region is CASSADRDRGSSRNTIYF. CDR3 sequence (DNA): TGTGCCAGCAGCGCGGACCGGGACAGGGGCAGTTCGAGAAACACCATATATTTT.

This sequence joins TRBV18 and TRBJ1-1, with TRBD1 as a possible D gene (6 bases). The CDR3 length is 13 residues. From germline, CDR1 is KGHSH and CDR2 LQKENI. Trimming removed 4 bases at V and 4 bases at J, with 10 bases between. In DNA form, the CDR3 reads TGTGCCAGCTCACAGGGGGTTATCACTGAAGCTTTCTTT. Translation: CASSQGVITEAFF.

The rearrangement uses TRBV28 and TRBJ1-4; D is undetermined. CDR1 and CDR2 from the germline V gene are MDHEN and SYDVKM. The V and J ends lost 4 bases and 5 bases respectively, with 11 bases between them. This CDR3 has 14 residues. Written as DNA, the CDR3 is TGTGCCAGCAGTTGGTCAGTCAGAAATGAAAAACTGTTTTTT. Translated, it gives CASSWSVRNEKLFF. The complete variable domain, with remaining parts taken from reference TRBV28 and TRBJ1-4, reads DVKVTQSSRYLVKRTGEKVFLECVQDMDHENMFWYRQDPGLGLRLIYFSYDVKMKEKGDIPEGYSVSREKKERFSLILESASTNQTSMYLCASSWSVRNEKLFFGSGTQLSVL.

This sequence joins TRBV7-2 and TRBJ2-5, with 10 positions matching TRBD1. CDR1 and CDR2 (germline): SGHTA, FQGNSA. Losses at the gene ends were 4 bases for V and 1 base for J; bases not matched to a gene: 3. The CDR3 is 15 residues long. The CDR3 loop is CASSSDRGLQETQYF. The CDR3 nucleotides read TGTGCCAGCAGCTCCGACAGGGGGCTCCAAGAGACCCAGTACTTC.

The chain joins TRBV24-1 to TRBJ1-2; no reliable D call. Per the germline V gene, CDR1 is KGHDR and CDR2 is SFDVKD. The germline V and J ends were trimmed by 9 bases and 4 bases, with 14 bases remaining between them. The CDR3 length is 13 residues. CDR3 sequence (DNA): TGTGCCACCGCTCCGGGAAACTCCTATGGCTACACCTTC. This sequence encodes CATAPGNSYGYTF.